Below are 29 T cell receptor beta chains sequenced from a single sample in a study of shared clonotypes between healthy human individuals. Clones were sequenced by immunoSEQ multiplex PCR, and TCRdb holds only the in-frame ones, with some missing. The data hold about 470,000 clones, with about 76% observed a single time. The sequenced sample was PBMCs. The origin of the receptors is a woman aged 40-49 years in good health. Some clones in this sample may be carry-over from other donors' samples.

This clone was recorded only once. The chain combines TRBV6-6 with TRBJ2-7, with D maybe TRBD1 (6 bases). Germline CDR1 and CDR2: MNHNY and SVGAGI (reference sequence). Trimming took 5 bases from V and 0 from J, leaving 14 bases between them. This CDR3 region has 15 residues. CDR3 nucleotides: TGTGCCAGCAGTACCGGAGGACAGATCTCCTACGAGCAGTACTTC. As protein: CASSTGGQISYEQYF.

V gene TRBV6-5 combines with J gene TRBJ1-4; TRBD1 is a possible D gene (5 bases). Germline CDR1 is MNHEY and CDR2 is SVGAGI. Trimming left V 4 bases short and J 8 bases short, with 11 bases between. This CDR3 region has 13 residues. The CDR3 nucleotides are TGTGCCAGCAGTTTGGGACCTGGGGAAAAACTGTTTTTT. Translation gives CASSLGPGEKLFF.

This clone has more than one count but fewer than ten. This chain joins TRBV6-1 and TRBJ2-6, with a weak D call TRBD1 (6 bases). V lost 8 bases and J lost 0, with 11 bases in between. Looked up from germline, CDR1 is MNHNS and CDR2 is SASEGT. The CDR3 has 15 residues. This CDR3 is CASLDRNSGANVLTF. CDR3 coding DNA: TGTGCCAGCTTGGACAGAAACTCTGGGGCCAACGTCCTGACTTTC.

This rearrangement joins TRBV7-9 to TRBJ1-4, with 7 positions matching TRBD1. This CDR3 is built from 14 residues. Germline V gene lookup returns CDR1 SEHNR and CDR2 FQNEAQ (reference sequence). Trimming at V came to 5 bases and at J to 5 bases, leaving 5 bases not matched to a gene. CDR3 protein: CASSLRTGNEKLFF. CDR3 sequence (DNA): TGTGCCAGCAGCCTCCGGACAGGCAATGAAAAACTGTTTTTT.

The chain combines TRBV9 with TRBJ2-7, with TRBD2 matching over 12 bases. The CDR3 runs 15 residues. The V segment lost 2 bases and the J segment 6 bases; nucleotides outside the gene matches: 6. Germline CDR1 SGDLS, CDR2 YYNGEE. Here the CDR3 reads CASSVSSGRGFEQYF. Here the CDR3 DNA reads TGTGCCAGCAGCGTGTCTAGCGGGAGGGGCTTCGAGCAGTACTTC.

This clone was detected only once. The V call is TRBV2, the J call TRBJ2-1; TRBD2 matches at 14 bases. V lost 7 bases and J lost 1; bases outside the gene matches: 6. The CDR3 consists of 17 residues. The germline V gene has CDR1 SNHLY and CDR2 FYNNEI. As DNA, the CDR3 is TGTGCCAGCATAGGGACTAGCGGGAGAGGGTCCTACAATGAGCAGTTCTTC. Its translation is CASIGTSGRGSYNEQFF. The entire variable domain, with the rest obtained from reference TRBV2 and TRBJ2-1, is as follows: EPEVTQTPSHQVTQMGQEVILRCVPISNHLYFYWYRQILGQKVEFLVSFYNNEISEKSEIFDDQFSVERPDGSNFTLKIRSTKLEDSAMYFCASIGTSGRGSYNEQFFGPGTRLTVL.

V and J are TRBV19 and TRBJ1-1; D unclear. The CDR3 consists of 16 residues. Germline-derived CDR1 and CDR2 are LNHDA and SQIVND (reference sequence). V was pared by 1 base and J by 1 base, with 13 bases between. The CDR3 DNA reads TGTGCCAGTAGTATAGGTACGACCCAGAAGAACACTGAAGCTTTCTTT. Translating gives CASSIGTTQKNTEAFF.

This chain uses TRBV7-8 with TRBJ2-2, with 10 bases lining up with TRBD2. Germline V gene lookup returns CDR1 SGHVS and CDR2 FQNEAQ. This CDR3 is built from 21 residues. V trimming: 0 bases; J trimming: 1 base; junction bases outside the gene matches: 14. The CDR3 coding sequence is TGTGCCAGCAGCTTAGCGAGGTTTTACAGGGGACTAGCGAGGAACACCGGGGAGCTGTTTTTT. Residues: CASSLARFYRGLARNTGELFF. Using reference TRBV7-8 and TRBJ2-2 for the parts outside the CDR3, the full variable domain is GAGVSQSPRYKVAKRGQDVALRCDPISGHVSLFWYQQALGQGPEFLTYFQNEAQLDKSGLPSDRFFAERPEGSVSTLKIQRTQQEDSAVYLCASSLARFYRGLARNTGELFFGEGSRLTVL.

The genes are TRBV6-1 and TRBJ2-7; TRBD1 matches 11 bases. V was pared by 8 bases and J by 2 bases, with 5 bases of the junction left unmatched. This CDR3 has 14 amino acids. Germline assignment: CDR1 MNHNS and CDR2 SASEGT. CDR3 in DNA: TGTGCCAGCCCAGGGACAGGGGGGCCCTACGAGCAGTACTTC. Its protein product is CASPGTGGPYEQYF.

The chain employs TRBV9 and TRBJ2-5; D is undetermined. Per the germline V gene, CDR1 is SGDLS and CDR2 is YYNGEE. The CDR3 covers 15 residues. Trimming pared 7 bases from V and 1 base from J, leaving 17 bases between. The CDR3 DNA follows: TGTGCCAGCTCCGGTTCTCCAGCCAGCCAAGAGACCCAGTACTTC. Its translation: CASSGSPASQETQYF.

This clone was seen at least ten times. The V gene is TRBV7-8, the J gene TRBJ2-7; D gene unclear. CDR1 and CDR2 from the germline V gene are SGHVS and FQNEAQ. The V gene lost 5 bases and the J gene lost 3 bases, with 20 bases spanning the gap. The CDR3 runs 16 residues. In DNA, the CDR3 is TGTGCCAGCAGCCCAAGGTCGAGGCAAGAGCTCTACGAGCAGTACTTC. This gives the protein CASSPRSRQELYEQYF.

The chain uses TRBV10-3 and TRBJ1-2; 7 nucleotides align to TRBD1. The junction had 4 bases not matched to a gene; V was cut back by 4 bases and J by 2 bases. The CDR3 runs to 14 residues. CDR1 is ENHRY, CDR2 SYGVKD, per germline. The CDR3 protein is CAISGDSQNYGYTF. Here the CDR3 DNA reads TGTGCCATCAGTGGGGACAGCCAAAACTATGGCTACACCTTC.

The chain is built from TRBV6-6 and TRBJ2-7; no reliable D call. The germline V and J ends were trimmed by 4 bases and 2 bases, with 6 bases remaining between them. The germline CDR1 and CDR2 sequences are MNHNY and SVGAGI (reference sequence). The CDR3 has 12 amino acids. The CDR3 here is CASSWGTYEQYF. The CDR3 nucleotides are TGTGCCAGCAGTTGGGGTACCTACGAGCAGTACTTC.

The CDR3 nucleotides are TGTGCCAGCAGTTTCGGCAGGGGGAGCAATCAGCCCCAGCATTTT. As protein: CASSFGRGSNQPQHF. The V gene is TRBV6-6, the J gene TRBJ1-5; the match to TRBD1 covers 7 bases. V lost 4 bases and J lost 1; bases outside the gene matches: 4. The CDR3 has 15 amino acids. The germline V gene has CDR1 MNHNY and CDR2 SVGAGI (reference sequence).

The chain recombines TRBV18 with TRBJ1-4; D call uncertain. From germline, CDR1 is KGHSH and CDR2 LQKENI. This CDR3 is 16 amino acids long. V lost 4 bases and J 8 bases, leaving 20 bases between the germline ends. The DNA for the CDR3 is TGTGCCAGCTCACTCCTCCGGCTCAGCCGGGAGGAAAAACTGTTTTTT. Amino acid sequence: CASSLLRLSREEKLFF.

The V and J genes are TRBV6-6 and TRBJ1-2; D is unclear. The CDR3 has 12 residues. CDR1 and CDR2 from the germline V gene are MNHNY and SVGAGI (reference sequence). V shed 6 bases and J shed 1 base, with 6 bases lying between them. CDR3 DNA sequence: TGTGCCAGCAGAGGTGTTAACTATGGCTACACCTTC. Translated: CASRGVNYGYTF.

V and J are TRBV10-3 and TRBJ1-5; 7 positions match TRBD1. Germline V CDR1 and CDR2: ENHRY, SYGVKD. V lost 2 bases to trimming and J lost 4 bases; unmatched junction nucleotides: 5. CDR3 length: 15 residues. In nucleotides, the CDR3 is TGTGCCATCAGTGAGGAGGGACAGAATAATCAGCCCCAGCATTTT. Translated: CAISEEGQNNQPQHF.

This clone was counted once. CDR3 nucleotides: TGTGCCAGCAGCGTAGGAAGTAATGGAGGTATACCCCTCCACTTT. It yields the protein CASSVGSNGGIPLHF. The chain links TRBV9 to TRBJ1-6; no firm D call. Germline loops: CDR1 SGDLS, CDR2 YYNGEE. The V and J ends lost 0 bases and 12 bases respectively, with 16 bases between them. This CDR3 is built from 15 residues.

This chain uses TRBV27 with TRBJ1-2; TRBD1 matches 8 bases. The CDR3 length is 15 residues. V shed 5 bases and J 4 bases; nucleotides not matched to a gene: 9. Germline V gene data show CDR1 as MNHEY and CDR2 as SMNVEV (reference sequence). The CDR3 sequence is CASSPDRDRFYGYTF. CDR3 bases: TGTGCCAGCAGTCCCGATCGGGACAGGTTCTATGGCTACACCTTC.

The chain uses TRBV6-6 and TRBJ1-1; D uncertain. V lost 0 bases, J lost 5 bases, and 10 bases lay in between. Germline values: CDR1 MNHNY, CDR2 SVGAGI (reference sequence). This CDR3 contains 14 residues. The CDR3 DNA sequence: TGTGCCAGCAGTTACTCAGAAGACCAGACTGAAGCTTTCTTT. Amino acids: CASSYSEDQTEAFF.

This sequence joins TRBV9 and TRBJ2-6; D may be TRBD1 (6 bases). V gave up 4 bases and J gave up 0 bases, with 11 bases separating them. The V gene's germline CDR1 is SGDLS and CDR2 YYNGEE. This CDR3 comprises 16 residues. The DNA of the CDR3 is TGTGCCAGCAGCACGGGACAACTCTCTGGGGCCAACGTCCTGACTTTC. This encodes CASSTGQLSGANVLTF.

The rearrangement joins TRBV28 to TRBJ2-1; 7 bases match TRBD2. This CDR3 is built from 16 residues. Per the germline V gene, CDR1 is MDHEN and CDR2 is SYDVKM. J was trimmed by 0 bases and V by 6 bases; bases with no gene match: 8. The DNA of the CDR3 is TGTGCCAGCAGAAAACCTAGCGGCACCTCCTACAATGAGCAGTTCTTC. Amino acid sequence: CASRKPSGTSYNEQFF.

The gene calls are TRBV28 and TRBJ2-7, with 8 bases identical to TRBD2. Trimming took 5 bases from V and 6 from J; bases not matched to a gene: 9. The CDR3 is made up of 14 amino acids. CDR1 and CDR2 (germline): MDHEN, SYDVKM. The CDR3 sequence is CASSKTSGSREQYF. As DNA, the CDR3 is TGTGCCAGCAGTAAAACAAGCGGGAGTCGCGAGCAGTACTTC.

The rearrangement joins TRBV5-1 to TRBJ2-7; the D is unclear. Looked up from germline, CDR1 is SGHRS and CDR2 is YFSETQ. Trimming took off 4 bases at V and 2 bases at J, with 16 bases between the two ends. This CDR3 is 15 amino acids long. CDR3 in amino acids: CASSPKELFPYEQYF. CDR3 in DNA: TGCGCCAGCAGCCCTAAGGAACTTTTCCCCTACGAGCAGTACTTC.

CDR3 DNA sequence: TGTGCCAGCAGCCAAGGACTAACAGGCCGCTTCTACAATGAGCAGTTCTTC. It specifies CASSQGLTGRFYNEQFF. The chain couples TRBV14 to TRBJ2-1; D is tentatively TRBD1 or TRBD2 (5 bases each). Germline V gives CDR1 SGHDN, CDR2 FVKESK. Trimming removed 1 base from V and 3 bases from J, with 16 bases in between. This CDR3 contains 17 residues.

This rearrangement joins TRBV28 to TRBJ2-5, with TRBD1 matching 7 bases. From germline, CDR1 is MDHEN and CDR2 SYDVKM. This CDR3 spans 11 amino acids. V gave up 10 bases and J gave up 5 bases; unmatched junction bases: 4. This CDR3 is CATRGRETQYF. Here the CDR3 DNA reads TGTGCCACTAGGGGGCGTGAGACCCAGTACTTC.

The V call is TRBV21-1, the J call TRBJ2-1. TRBV21-1 is a recognized pseudogene. This CDR3 has 12 amino acids. The CDR3 DNA is TGTGCCAGCGGAAAGGGAATTCATGAGCAGTTCTTC. This sequence encodes CASGKGIHEQFF.

The chain is built from TRBV7-2 and TRBJ2-3; D perhaps matches TRBD2 (5 bases). V lost 1 base, J lost 6 bases, and 8 bases lay in between. The CDR3 totals 13 residues. Germline V lookup: CDR1 SGHTA, CDR2 FQGNSA. CDR3 sequence reads: CASSLERQDTQYF. Here the CDR3 DNA reads TGTGCCAGCAGCTTAGAGCGGCAGGATACGCAGTATTTT.

In regard to this clone: Distinct nucleotide sequences in the sample also encode this CDR3. This chain joins TRBV6-6 and TRBJ2-2, with unresolved D. The CDR3 has 14 residues. CDR1 is MNHNY, CDR2 SVGAGI, per germline (reference sequence). The V gene lost 0 bases and the J gene lost 2 bases, with 4 bases spanning the gap. CDR3 sequence: CASSYSLNTGELFF. The CDR3 DNA is TGTGCCAGCAGTTACTCGCTAAACACCGGGGAGCTGTTTTTT.